This entry is about one TCR beta chain. Its antigen is still unknown. Data came from an Illumina HiSeq 2000. 5'RACE template switching, by which a universal primer site and unique molecular identifiers were added, was used to make TCR beta cDNA libraries. Synthesis of cDNA was primed from the TCR beta constant segment and was followed by two consecutive PCR amplification steps. In the paper's pipeline: Reads were demultiplexed and grouped by UMI with MIGEC, and clonotypes were assembled and quantified with MiTCR. Only TCR cDNA sequences supported by at least two reads were kept to exclude erroneous sequences. The tcR package was used for downstream repertoire analysis, and clonotypes were matched between fractions using CDR3 nucleotide sequence together with V segment. Antigen specificity was annotated against VDJdb with VDJmatch, allowing one amino acid substitution in CDR3. TCRdb reprocessed the reads, so every CDR3 protein sequence counts as one entry and DNA is not shown. TCRdb's processing, not the study's, gives the V and J calls here. The table kept for this sample lists about 300,000 distinct CDR3 sequences. Jointly, the top ten make up roughly 4.2% of the sample.

CDR1 and CDR2, per the germline V gene (reference sequence), are DFQATT and SNEGSKA. From the cysteine through the phenylalanine, the CDR3 covers 14 amino acids. The protein alone is recorded here. These data are taken from a study of T cells expressing NK-cell markers (TCRdb year 2020). Background on the whole study: Fewer than ten donors provided sorted CD3+CD56+NKG2C+, CD3+CD56+NKG2C- and CD3+CD56-NKG2C+ T-cell subsets, whose TCR beta-chain repertoires were profiled. Among the eight sequenced donors, only one was HCMV-seronegative, while the other seven were HCMV-seropositive. All eight donors whose samples were sequenced were randomly selected healthy volunteers, three of them men and five women. Illumina HiSeq 2000/2500, MiSeq or NextSeq was used to sequence libraries as 2 x 150 bp reads.

Paper-wide results and their limitations: Those dominant clonotypes were again the most abundant among CD3+CD56-NKG2C+ cells in a handful of donors, at about 28.3-60.1%. Whether the expanded NKG2C-expressing T cell clones were specific for HCMV antigens remained unclear. In six donors, the dominant CD3+CD56+NKG2C+ clonotypes were among the top 10 CD8+ clonotypes and accounted for roughly 1.0-7.5% of CD8+ T cells.

A commercial ELISA kit detecting HCMV-specific IgG in serum was used to determine HCMV serostatus. Peripheral blood mononuclear cells were isolated from blood by Ficoll density gradient centrifugation. The sequenced material came from blood T cells: a sorted CD56 or NKG2C T cell subset, CD4+ or CD8+ T cells, or bulk PBMC T cells (not recorded which). The receptor was derived from a woman aged 18 to 75 in good health. The receptor chain draws on TRBV20-1 and TRBJ2-2; TCRdb gives TRBD1 as the D gene, but with no DNA this cannot be confirmed. The CDR3 region reads CSVPGPANTGELFF.